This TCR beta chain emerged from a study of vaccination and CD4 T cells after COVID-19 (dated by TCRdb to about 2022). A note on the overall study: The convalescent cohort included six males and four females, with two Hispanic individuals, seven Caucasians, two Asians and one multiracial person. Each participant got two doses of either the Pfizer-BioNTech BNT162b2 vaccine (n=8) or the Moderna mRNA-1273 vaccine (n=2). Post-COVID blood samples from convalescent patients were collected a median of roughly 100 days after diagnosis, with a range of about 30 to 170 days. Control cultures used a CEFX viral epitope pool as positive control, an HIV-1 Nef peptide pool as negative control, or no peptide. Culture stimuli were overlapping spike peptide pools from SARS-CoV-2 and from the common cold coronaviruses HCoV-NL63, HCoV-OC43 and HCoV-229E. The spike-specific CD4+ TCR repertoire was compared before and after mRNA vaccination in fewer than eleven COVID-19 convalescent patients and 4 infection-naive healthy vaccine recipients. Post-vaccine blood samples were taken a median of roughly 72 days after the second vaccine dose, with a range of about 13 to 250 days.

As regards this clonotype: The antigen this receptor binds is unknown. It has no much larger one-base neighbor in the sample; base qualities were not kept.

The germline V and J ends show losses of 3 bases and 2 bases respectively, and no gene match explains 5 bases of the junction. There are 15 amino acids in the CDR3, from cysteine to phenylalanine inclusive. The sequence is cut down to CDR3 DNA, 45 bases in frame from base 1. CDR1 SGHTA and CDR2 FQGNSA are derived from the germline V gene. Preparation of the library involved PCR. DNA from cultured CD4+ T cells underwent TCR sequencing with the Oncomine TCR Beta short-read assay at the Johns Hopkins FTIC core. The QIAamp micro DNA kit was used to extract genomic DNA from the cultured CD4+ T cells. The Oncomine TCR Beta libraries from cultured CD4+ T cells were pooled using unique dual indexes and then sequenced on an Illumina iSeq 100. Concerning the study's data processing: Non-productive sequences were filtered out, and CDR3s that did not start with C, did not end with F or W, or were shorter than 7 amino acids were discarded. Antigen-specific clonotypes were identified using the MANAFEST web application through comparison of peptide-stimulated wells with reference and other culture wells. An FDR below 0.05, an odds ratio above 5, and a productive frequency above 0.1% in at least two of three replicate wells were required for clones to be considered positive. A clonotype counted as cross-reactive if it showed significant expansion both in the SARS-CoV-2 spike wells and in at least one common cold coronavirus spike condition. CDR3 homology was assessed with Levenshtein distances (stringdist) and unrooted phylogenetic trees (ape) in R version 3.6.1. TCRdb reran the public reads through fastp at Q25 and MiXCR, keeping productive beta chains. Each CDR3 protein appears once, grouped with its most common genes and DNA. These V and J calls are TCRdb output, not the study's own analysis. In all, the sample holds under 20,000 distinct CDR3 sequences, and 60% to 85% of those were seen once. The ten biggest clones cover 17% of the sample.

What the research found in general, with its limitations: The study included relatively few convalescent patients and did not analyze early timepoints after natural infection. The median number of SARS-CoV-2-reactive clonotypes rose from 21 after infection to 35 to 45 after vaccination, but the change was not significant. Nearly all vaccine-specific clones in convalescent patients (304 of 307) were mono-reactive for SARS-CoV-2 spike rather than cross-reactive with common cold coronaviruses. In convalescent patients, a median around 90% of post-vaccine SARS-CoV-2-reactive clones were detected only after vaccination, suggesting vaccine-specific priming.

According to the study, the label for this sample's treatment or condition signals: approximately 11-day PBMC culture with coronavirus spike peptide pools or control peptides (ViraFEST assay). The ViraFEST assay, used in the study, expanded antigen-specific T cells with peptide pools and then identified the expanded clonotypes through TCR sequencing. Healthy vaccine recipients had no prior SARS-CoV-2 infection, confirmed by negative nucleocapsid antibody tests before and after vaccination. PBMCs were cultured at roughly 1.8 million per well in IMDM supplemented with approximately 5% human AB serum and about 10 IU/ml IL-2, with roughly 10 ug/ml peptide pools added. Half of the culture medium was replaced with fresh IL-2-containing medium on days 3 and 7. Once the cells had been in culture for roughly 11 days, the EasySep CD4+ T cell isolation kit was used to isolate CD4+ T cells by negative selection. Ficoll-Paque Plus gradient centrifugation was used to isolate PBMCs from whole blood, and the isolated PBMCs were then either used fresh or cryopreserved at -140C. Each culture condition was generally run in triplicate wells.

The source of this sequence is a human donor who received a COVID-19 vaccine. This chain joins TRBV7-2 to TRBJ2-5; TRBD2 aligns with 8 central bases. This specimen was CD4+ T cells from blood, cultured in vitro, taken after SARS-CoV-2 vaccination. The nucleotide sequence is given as TGTGCCAGCAGCTTGGGACTAGTCGGTCAAGAGACCCAGTACTTC. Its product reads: CASSLGLVGQETQYF.